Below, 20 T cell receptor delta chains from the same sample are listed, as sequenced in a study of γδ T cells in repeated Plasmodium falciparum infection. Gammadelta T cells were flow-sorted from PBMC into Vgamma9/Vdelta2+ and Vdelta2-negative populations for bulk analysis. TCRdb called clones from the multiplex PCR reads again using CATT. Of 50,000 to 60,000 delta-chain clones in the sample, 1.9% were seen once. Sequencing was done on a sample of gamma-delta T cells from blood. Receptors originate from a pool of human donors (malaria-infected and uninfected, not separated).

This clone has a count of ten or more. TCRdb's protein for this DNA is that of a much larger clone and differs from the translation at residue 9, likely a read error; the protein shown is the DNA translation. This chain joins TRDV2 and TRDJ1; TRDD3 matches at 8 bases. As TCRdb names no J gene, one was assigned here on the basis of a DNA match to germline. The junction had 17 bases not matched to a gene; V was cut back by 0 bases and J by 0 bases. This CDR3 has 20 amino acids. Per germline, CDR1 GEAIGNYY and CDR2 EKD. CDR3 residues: CACDTLQLRDTDSYTDKLIF. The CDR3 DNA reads TGTGCCTGTGACACCCTCCAACTGAGGGATACGGATTCGTACACCGATAAACTCATCTTT.

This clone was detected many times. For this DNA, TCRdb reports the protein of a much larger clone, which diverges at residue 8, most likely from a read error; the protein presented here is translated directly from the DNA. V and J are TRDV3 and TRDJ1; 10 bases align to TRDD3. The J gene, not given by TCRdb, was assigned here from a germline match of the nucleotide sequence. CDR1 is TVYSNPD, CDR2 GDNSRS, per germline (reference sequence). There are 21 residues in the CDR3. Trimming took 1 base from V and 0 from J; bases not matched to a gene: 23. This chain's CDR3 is CAFTYPSCWGIASLYTDKLIF. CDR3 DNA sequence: TGTGCCTTTACCTACCCCTCCTGCTGGGGGATAGCATCCTTGTACACCGATAAACTCATCTTT.

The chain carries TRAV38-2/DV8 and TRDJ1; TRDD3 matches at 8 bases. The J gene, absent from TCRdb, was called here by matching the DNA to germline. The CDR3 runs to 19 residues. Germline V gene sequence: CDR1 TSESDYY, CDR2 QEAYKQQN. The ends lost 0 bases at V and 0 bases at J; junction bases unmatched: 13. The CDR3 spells CAYRSASLLGVKYTDKLIF. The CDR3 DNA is TGTGCTTATAGGAGCGCGAGCCTACTGGGGGTAAAGTACACCGATAAACTCATCTTT.

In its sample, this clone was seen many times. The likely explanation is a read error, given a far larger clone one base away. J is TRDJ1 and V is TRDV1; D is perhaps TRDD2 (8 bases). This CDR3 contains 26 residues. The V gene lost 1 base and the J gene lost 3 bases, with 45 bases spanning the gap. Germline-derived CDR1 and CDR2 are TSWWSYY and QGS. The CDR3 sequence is CALGEQRRNPTSFLNWGATYADKLIF. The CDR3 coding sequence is TGTGCTCTTGGGGAACAACGGCGAAATCCGACTTCCTTCCTAAACTGGGGAGCTACGTACGCCGATAAACTCATCTTT.

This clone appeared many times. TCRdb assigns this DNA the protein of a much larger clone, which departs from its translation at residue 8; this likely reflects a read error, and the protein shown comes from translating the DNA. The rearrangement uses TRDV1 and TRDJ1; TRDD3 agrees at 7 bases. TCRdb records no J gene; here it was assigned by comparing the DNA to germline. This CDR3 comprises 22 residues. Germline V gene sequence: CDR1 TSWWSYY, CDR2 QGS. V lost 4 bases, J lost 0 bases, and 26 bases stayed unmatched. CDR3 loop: CALGGPASLRNWGWRYTDKLIF. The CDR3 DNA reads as TGTGCTCTTGGGGGTCCCGCCTCCCTACGAAACTGGGGATGGAGGTACACCGATAAACTCATCTTT.

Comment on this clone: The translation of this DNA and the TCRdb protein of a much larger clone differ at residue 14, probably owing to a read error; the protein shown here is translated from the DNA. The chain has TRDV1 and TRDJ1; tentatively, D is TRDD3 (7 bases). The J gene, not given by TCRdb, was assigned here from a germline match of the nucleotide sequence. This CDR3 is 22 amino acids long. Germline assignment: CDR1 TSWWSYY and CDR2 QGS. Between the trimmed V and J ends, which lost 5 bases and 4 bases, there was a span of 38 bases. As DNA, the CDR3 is TGTGCTCTTGGGCCCGCCCTCTTCCTCGGACTACTGGGGTCGCCGGGGGGCGATAAACTCATCTTT. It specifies CALGPALFLGLLGSPGGDKLIF.

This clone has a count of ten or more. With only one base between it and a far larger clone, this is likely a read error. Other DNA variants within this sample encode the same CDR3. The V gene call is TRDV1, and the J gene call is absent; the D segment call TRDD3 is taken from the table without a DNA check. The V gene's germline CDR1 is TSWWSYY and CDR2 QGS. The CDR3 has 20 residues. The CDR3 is CALGDLSRGRLWTGGCRLIF. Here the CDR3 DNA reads TGTGCTCTTGGGGACCTAAGTAGAGGGCGTTTATGGACTGGGGGATGTAGGCTCATCTTT.

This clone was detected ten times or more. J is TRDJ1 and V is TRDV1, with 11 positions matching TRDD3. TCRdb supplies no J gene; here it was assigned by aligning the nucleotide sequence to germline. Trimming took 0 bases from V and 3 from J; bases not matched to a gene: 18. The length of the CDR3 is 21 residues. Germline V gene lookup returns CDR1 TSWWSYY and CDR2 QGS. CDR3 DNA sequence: TGTGCTCTTGGGGAACTAATCTTCCCTTACTGGGGGATAACCGGGTCCGATAAACTCATCTTT. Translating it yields CALGELIFPYWGITGSDKLIF.

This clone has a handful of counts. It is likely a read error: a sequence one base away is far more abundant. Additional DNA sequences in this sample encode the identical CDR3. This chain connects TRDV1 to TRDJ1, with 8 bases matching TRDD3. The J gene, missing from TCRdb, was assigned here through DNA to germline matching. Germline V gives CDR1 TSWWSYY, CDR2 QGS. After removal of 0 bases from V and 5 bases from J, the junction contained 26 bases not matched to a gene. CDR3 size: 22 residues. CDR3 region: CALGELPVYREYWGPTLDKLIF. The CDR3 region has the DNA TGTGCTCTTGGGGAACTACCGGTCTACCGCGAGTACTGGGGGCCAACCCTTGATAAACTCATCTTT.

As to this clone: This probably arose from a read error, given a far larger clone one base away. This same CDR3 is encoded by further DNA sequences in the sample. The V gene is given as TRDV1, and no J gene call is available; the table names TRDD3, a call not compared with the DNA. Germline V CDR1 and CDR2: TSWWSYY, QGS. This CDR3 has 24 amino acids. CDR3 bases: TGTGCTCTTGGACCATATCGGGCCCCTTCCTACGTGTTTACTGGGGGCCGTTACACCGATAAACTCATCTTC. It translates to CALGPYRAPSYVFTGGRYTDKLIF.

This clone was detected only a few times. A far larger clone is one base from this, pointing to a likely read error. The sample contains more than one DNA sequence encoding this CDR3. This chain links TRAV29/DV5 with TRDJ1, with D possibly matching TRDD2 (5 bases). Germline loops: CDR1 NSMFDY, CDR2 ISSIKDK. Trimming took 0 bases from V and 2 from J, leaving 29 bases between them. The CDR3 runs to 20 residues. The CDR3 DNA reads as TGTGCAGCAAGCGATATTTATTTGGTCCTCGATCTTCCGTATACCGATAAACTCATCTTT. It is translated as CAASDIYLVLDLPYTDKLIF. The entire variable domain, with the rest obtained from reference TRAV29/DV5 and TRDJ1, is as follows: DQQVKQNSPSLSVQEGRISILNCDYTNSMFDYFLWYKKYPAEGPTFLISISSIKDKNEDGRFTVFLNKSAKHLSLHIVPSQPGDSAVYFCAASDIYLVLDLPYTDKLIFGKGTRVTVEP.

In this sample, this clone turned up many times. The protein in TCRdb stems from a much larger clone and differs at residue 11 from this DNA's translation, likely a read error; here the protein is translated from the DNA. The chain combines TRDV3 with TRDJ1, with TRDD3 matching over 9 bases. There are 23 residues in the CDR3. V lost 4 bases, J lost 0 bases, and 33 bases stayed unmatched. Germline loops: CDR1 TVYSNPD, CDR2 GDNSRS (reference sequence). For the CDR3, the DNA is TGTGCCTCCCTCAGTACTGGGGGACAGACGGTGAAAGTGGGGGTGAGATACACCGATAAACTCATCTTT. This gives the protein CASLSTGGQTVKVGVRYTDKLIF.

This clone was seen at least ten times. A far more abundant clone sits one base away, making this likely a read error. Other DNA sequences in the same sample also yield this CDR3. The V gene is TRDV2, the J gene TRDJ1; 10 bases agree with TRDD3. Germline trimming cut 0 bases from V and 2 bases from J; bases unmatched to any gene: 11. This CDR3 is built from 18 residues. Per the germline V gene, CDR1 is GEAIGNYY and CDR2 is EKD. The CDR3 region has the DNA TGTGCCTGTGACACCCTGGCCGGGGGATACGGTAGGACCGATAAACTCATCTTT. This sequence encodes CACDTLAGGYGRTDKLIF.

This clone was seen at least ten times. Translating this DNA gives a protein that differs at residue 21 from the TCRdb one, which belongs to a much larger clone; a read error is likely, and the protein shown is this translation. The CDR3 coding sequence is TGTGCTCTTGGGGAAGGTTCTTTCCCTTCGTTCGTACTGGGGGATGGATACACCGATAAACCCATCTTT. Encoded protein: CALGEGSFPSFVLGDGYTDKPIF. This sequence joins TRDV1 and TRDJ1, with 10 bases aligning to TRDD3. The CDR3 loop spans 23 amino acids. Per the germline V gene, CDR1 is TSWWSYY and CDR2 is QGS.

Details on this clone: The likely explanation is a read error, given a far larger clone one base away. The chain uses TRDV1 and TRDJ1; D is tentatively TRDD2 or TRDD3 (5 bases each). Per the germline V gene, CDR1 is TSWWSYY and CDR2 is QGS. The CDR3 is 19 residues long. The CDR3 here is CALGDPYWFSPPYTDKLTF. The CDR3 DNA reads TGTGCTCTTGGGGACCCCTACTGGTTCTCACCACCCTACACCGATAAACTCACCTTT.

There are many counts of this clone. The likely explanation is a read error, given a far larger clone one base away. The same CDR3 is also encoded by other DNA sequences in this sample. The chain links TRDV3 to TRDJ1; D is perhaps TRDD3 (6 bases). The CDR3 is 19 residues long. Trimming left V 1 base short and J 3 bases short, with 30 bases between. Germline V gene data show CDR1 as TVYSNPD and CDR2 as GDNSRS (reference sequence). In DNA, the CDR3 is TGTGCCTTTAAATTCCCCTACGCCTGGGGACTCCGCTCCTCCGATAAACTCATCTTT. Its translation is CAFKFPYAWGLRSSDKLIF.

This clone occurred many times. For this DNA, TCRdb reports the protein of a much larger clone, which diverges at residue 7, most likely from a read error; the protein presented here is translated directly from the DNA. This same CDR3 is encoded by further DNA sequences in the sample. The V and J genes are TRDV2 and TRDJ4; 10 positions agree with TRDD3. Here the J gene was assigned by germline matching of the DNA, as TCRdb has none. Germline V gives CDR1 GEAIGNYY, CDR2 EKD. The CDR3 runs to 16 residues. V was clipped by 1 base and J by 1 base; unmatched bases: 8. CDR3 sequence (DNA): TGTGCCTGTGACACGGTCCGGGGGATACGTGACAGACCCCTGATCTTT. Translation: CACDTVRGIRDRPLIF.

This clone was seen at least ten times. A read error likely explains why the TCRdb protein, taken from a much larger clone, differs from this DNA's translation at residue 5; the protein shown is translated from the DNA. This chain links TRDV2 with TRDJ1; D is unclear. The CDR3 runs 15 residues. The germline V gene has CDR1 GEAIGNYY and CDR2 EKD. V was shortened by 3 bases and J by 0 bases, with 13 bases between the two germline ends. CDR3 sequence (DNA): TGTGCCTGTGACGCCAAGGGGTTAAACACCGATAAACTCATCTTT. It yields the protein CACDAKGLNTDKLIF.

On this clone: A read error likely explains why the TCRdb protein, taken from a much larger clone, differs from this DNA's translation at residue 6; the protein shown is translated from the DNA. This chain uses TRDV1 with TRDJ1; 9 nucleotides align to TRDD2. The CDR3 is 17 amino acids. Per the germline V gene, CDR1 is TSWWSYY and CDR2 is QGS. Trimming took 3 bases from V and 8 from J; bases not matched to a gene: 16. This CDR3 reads CALGDRPFLRLWGKLIF. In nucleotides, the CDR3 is TGTGCTCTTGGGGACCGACCCTTCCTACGTCTCTGGGGGAAACTCATCTTT.

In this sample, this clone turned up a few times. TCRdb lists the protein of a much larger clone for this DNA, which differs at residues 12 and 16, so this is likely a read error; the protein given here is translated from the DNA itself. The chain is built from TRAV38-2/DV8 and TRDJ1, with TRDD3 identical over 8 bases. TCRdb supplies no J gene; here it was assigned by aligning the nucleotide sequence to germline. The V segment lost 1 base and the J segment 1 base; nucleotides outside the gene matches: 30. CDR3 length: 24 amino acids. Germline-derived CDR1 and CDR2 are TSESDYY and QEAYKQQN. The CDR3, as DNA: TGTGCTTATAGGAGCTTCGAATACTTCCAAGCTGCGTACTGGGGGGTACCGGCCACCGATAAACTCATCTTT. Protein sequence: CAYRSFEYFQAAYWGVPATDKLIF.